The next 19 T cell receptor beta chains were all read from a single sample in a study of T cell responses to AZD1222 COVID-19 vaccine. Generated by immunoSEQ multiplex PCR, the TCRdb table keeps only in-frame clones and is missing some. The data show roughly 150,000 clones, 85% to 95% seen once. The source was peripheral blood, collected on day 0 of AZD1222 vaccination. All receptors derive from an adult in good health.

The chain employs TRBV6-5 and TRBJ2-5; no clear D. The CDR3 length is 14 residues. The V gene lost 2 bases and the J gene lost 5 bases, with 12 bases spanning the gap. Germline V gene sequence: CDR1 MNHEY, CDR2 SVGAGI. The CDR3 coding sequence is TGTGCCAGCAGTTACGGTCTGGGCGTGGAGACCCAGTACTTC. Translation gives CASSYGLGVETQYF.

The V call is TRBV25-1, the J call TRBJ1-2; possibly TRBD1 for D (6 bases). Germline V gene data show CDR1 as MGHDK and CDR2 as SYGVNS. CDR3 length equals 15 residues. V was trimmed by 1 base and J by 4 bases, leaving 13 bases between them. The CDR3 here is CASSESGDPGYGYTF. In DNA, the CDR3 is TGTGCCAGCAGTGAATCAGGGGATCCTGGCTATGGCTACACCTTC.

CDR3: CASSSTPSGEAFF. As DNA, the CDR3 is TGTGCCAGCAGCTCGACGCCCTCAGGTGAAGCTTTCTTT. The rearrangement joins TRBV7-3 to TRBJ1-1; unclear D gene. The CDR3 is 13 residues long. Germline assignment: CDR1 SGHTA and CDR2 FQGTGA. V was pared by 4 bases and J by 7 bases, with 13 bases between.

This chain uses TRBV6-2 or TRBV6-3 with TRBJ2-2, with 8 bases aligning to TRBD2. Per the germline V gene, CDR1 is MNHEY and CDR2 is SVGEGT. The ends lost 2 bases at V and 5 bases at J; junction bases unmatched: 1. The CDR3 has 14 amino acids. The CDR3 sequence is CASSYGTSTGELFF. As DNA, the CDR3 is TGTGCCAGCAGTTACGGGACTAGTACCGGGGAGCTGTTTTTT.

The chain carries TRBV5-1 and TRBJ1-6; D remains unclear. Deletions cut 0 bases from V and 6 bases from J, with 7 bases between. Germline V gene data show CDR1 as SGHRS and CDR2 as YFSETQ. The CDR3 is 14 residues long. CDR3 loop: CASSLEAANSPLHF. DNA of the CDR3: TGCGCCAGCAGCTTGGAGGCAGCTAATTCACCCCTCCACTTT.

The count of this clone is one. The gene calls are TRBV25-1 and TRBJ1-2; 7 nucleotides align to TRBD1. CDR1 and CDR2 (germline): MGHDK, SYGVNS. There are 18 residues in the CDR3. With V trimmed by 5 bases and J by 1 base, 16 bases remained unmatched. CDR3 protein: CASSSVIQGTALNYGYTF. The CDR3, as DNA: TGTGCCAGCAGTTCCGTTATCCAAGGGACAGCCCTTAACTATGGCTACACCTTC.

This chain uses TRBV5-4 with TRBJ2-3; a weak D match, TRBD1 (5 bases). CDR3 size: 16 residues. Germline loops: CDR1 SGHNT, CDR2 YYREEE (reference sequence). Trimming shortened V by 3 bases and J by 5 bases, and 19 bases separated the two germline ends. The CDR3 sequence is CASSSPRQRAEDTQYF. The CDR3 coding sequence is TGTGCCAGCAGCTCCCCCCGACAGAGAGCAGAAGATACGCAGTATTTT.

V usage is TRBV2 and J usage is TRBJ1-1, with no clear D. Germline CDR1 reads SNHLY; CDR2 reads FYNNEI. V was clipped by 2 bases and J by 7 bases, with 8 bases between them. The CDR3 has 12 residues. For the CDR3, the DNA is TGTGCCAGCAGTGAATGGGCGTATGAAGCTTTCTTT. It is translated as CASSEWAYEAFF.

The gene calls are TRBV5-1 and TRBJ1-1; D remains unclear. The V end was cut by 0 bases, the J end by 7 bases, with 10 bases between. In germline, CDR1 is SGHRS, CDR2 YFSETQ. The CDR3 length is 13 residues. The CDR3 nucleotides read TGCGCCAGCAGCTTGGCCATAAGGGTTGAAGCTTTCTTT. Translation: CASSLAIRVEAFF.

The chain links TRBV12-5 to TRBJ2-1; D could derive from TRBD1 or TRBD2 (7 bases each). This CDR3 is built from 13 residues. Germline loops: CDR1 LGHNT, CDR2 FRNRAP. V was shortened by 7 bases and J by 8 bases, with 15 bases between the two germline ends. CDR3 DNA sequence: TGTGCTAGTGCCATCCAGGGGGGGGATGAGCAGTTCTTC. As protein: CASAIQGGDEQFF.

This clone has only one observation. The chain joins TRBV7-9 to TRBJ1-2, with D possibly matching TRBD1 (5 bases). V was cut by 3 bases and J by 1 base, with 6 bases left in between. The CDR3 is 13 residues long. Germline V gene sequence: CDR1 SEHNR, CDR2 FQNEAQ (reference sequence). DNA of the CDR3: TGTGCCAGCAGCTTCGACAGTAACTATGGCTACACCTTC. Translating gives CASSFDSNYGYTF.

The genes are TRBV7-6 and TRBJ2-2, with 7 nucleotides matching TRBD2. From germline, CDR1 is SGHVS and CDR2 FNYEAQ. V shed 5 bases, J shed 0 bases, and the junction held 6 bases outside the gene matches. The CDR3 length is 16 residues. The CDR3 here is CASSPLAEANTGELFF. The CDR3 coding sequence is TGTGCCAGCAGCCCCCTAGCGGAGGCGAACACCGGGGAGCTGTTTTTT.

In DNA, the CDR3 is TGTGCCTGGAGTGAGACAGGGGCCCCCCTCCACTTT. Amino acid sequence: CAWSETGAPLHF. The rearrangement links TRBV30 to TRBJ1-6, with TRBD1 matching over 8 bases. J was trimmed by 13 bases and V by 1 base; bases with no gene match: 3. Germline V lookup: CDR1 GTSNPN, CDR2 SVGIG (reference sequence). The CDR3 has 12 amino acids.

The chain joins TRBV21-1 to TRBJ1-1. TRBV21-1 is noted as a pseudogene. This CDR3 is 15 amino acids long. DNA of the CDR3: TGTGCCAGCATCTTGGGTAGGACTGATCATGAGGAAGCTTTCTTT. Translation gives CASILGRTDHEEAFF.

The rearrangement links TRBV6-1 to TRBJ2-7; 8 positions agree with TRBD1. Germline V lookup: CDR1 MNHNS, CDR2 SASEGT. The CDR3 consists of 15 residues. V dropped 2 bases and J dropped 7; count of bases not matched to a gene: 10. The CDR3 DNA is TGTGCCAGCAGTGAACCCCCAGGGGGCGCGGGAGAGCAGTACTTC. It yields the protein CASSEPPGGAGEQYF.

This chain connects TRBV5-6 to TRBJ1-2; TRBD1 aligns across 7 bases. This CDR3 is built from 14 residues. CDR1 and CDR2 (germline): SGHDT, YYEEEE. V shed 7 bases and J 4 bases; nucleotides not matched to a gene: 10. CDR3 region: CASQSTGEFYGYTF. The CDR3 DNA follows: TGTGCCAGCCAAAGTACAGGGGAATTCTATGGCTACACCTTC.

The chain uses TRBV28 and TRBJ2-7; 7 bases fit TRBD2. CDR3 length: 16 residues. J was trimmed by 2 bases and V by 2 bases; bases with no gene match: 9. The V gene's germline CDR1 is MDHEN and CDR2 SYDVKM. In DNA form, the CDR3 reads TGTGCCAGCAGTTTAACGCTAGCGGAGTTAACCTACGAGCAGTACTTC. It codes for CASSLTLAELTYEQYF.

This clone was counted a single time. V gene TRBV7-8 combines with J gene TRBJ1-4; D not resolved. Germline CDR1 SGHVS, CDR2 FQNEAQ. The V gene lost 6 bases and the J gene lost 4 bases, with 15 bases spanning the gap. This CDR3 has 15 amino acids. Here the CDR3 DNA reads TGTGCCAGCAGTAGATACAGCGGGATTAATGAAAAACTGTTTTTT. Its translation: CASSRYSGINEKLFF.

The chain combines TRBV5-5 with TRBJ2-5; no clear D. Trimming removed 5 bases at V and 1 base at J, with 9 bases between. Germline lookup yields CDR1 SGHKS and CDR2 YYEKEE (reference sequence). This CDR3 has 13 residues. CDR3 amino acids: CASSYQSQETQYF. For the CDR3, the DNA is TGTGCCAGCAGTTATCAGAGCCAAGAGACCCAGTACTTC. Using reference TRBV5-5 and TRBJ2-5 for the parts outside the CDR3, the full variable domain is DAGVTQSPTHLIKTRGQQVTLRCSPISGHKSVSWYQQVLGQGPQFIFQYYEKEERGRGNFPDRFSARQFPNYSSELNVNALLLGDSALYLCASSYQSQETQYFGPGTRLLVL.